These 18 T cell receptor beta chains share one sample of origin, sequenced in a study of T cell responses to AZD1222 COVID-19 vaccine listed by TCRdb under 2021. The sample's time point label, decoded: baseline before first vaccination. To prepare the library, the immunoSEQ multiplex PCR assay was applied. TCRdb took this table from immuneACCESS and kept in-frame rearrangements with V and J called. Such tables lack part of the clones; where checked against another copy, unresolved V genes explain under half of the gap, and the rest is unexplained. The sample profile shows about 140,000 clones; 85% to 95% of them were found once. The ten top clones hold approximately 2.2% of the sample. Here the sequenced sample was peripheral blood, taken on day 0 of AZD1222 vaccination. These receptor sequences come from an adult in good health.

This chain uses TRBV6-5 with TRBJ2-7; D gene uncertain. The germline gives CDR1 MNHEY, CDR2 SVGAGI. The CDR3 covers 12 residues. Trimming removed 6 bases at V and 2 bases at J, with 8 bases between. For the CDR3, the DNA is TGTGCCAGCAGGCGCGGACCCTACGAGCAGTACTTC. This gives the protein CASRRGPYEQYF.

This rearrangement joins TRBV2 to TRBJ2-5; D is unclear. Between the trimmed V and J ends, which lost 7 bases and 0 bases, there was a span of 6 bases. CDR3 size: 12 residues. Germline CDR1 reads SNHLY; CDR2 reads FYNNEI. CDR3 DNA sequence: TGTGCCAGCAAGCTGAACCAAGAGACCCAGTACTTC. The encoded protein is CASKLNQETQYF.

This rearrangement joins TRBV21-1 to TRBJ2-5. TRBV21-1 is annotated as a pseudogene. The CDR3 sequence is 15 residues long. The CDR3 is CASSFSRDHQETQYF. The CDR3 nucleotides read TGTGCCAGCAGTTTTAGCCGGGACCACCAAGAGACCCAGTACTTC.

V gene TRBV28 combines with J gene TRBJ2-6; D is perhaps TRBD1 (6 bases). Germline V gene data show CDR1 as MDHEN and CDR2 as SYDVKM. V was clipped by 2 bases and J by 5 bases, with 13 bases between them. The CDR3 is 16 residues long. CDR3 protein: CASSLNWGLWANVLTF. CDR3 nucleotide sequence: TGTGCCAGCAGTTTAAATTGGGGGCTCTGGGCCAACGTCCTGACTTTC.

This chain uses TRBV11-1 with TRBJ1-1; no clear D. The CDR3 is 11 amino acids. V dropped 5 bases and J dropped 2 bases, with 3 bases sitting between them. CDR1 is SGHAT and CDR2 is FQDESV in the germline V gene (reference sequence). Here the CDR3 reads CASSRNTEAFF. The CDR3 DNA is TGTGCCAGCAGCCGAAACACTGAAGCTTTCTTT.

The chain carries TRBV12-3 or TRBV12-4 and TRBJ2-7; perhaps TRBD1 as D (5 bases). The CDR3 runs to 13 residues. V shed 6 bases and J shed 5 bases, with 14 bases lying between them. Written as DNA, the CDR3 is TGTGCCAGCAGGCCCCGGCAGGGCAACGAGCAGTACTTC. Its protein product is CASRPRQGNEQYF.

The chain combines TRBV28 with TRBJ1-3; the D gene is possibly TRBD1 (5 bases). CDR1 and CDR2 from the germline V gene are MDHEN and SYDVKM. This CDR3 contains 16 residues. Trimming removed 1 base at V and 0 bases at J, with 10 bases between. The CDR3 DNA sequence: TGTGCCAGCAGTTTATTATGGGACCCCTCTGGAAACACCATATATTTT. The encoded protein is CASSLLWDPSGNTIYF. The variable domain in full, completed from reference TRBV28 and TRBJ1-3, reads DVKVTQSSRYLVKRTGEKVFLECVQDMDHENMFWYRQDPGLGLRLIYFSYDVKMKEKGDIPEGYSVSREKKERFSLILESASTNQTSMYLCASSLLWDPSGNTIYFGEGSWLTVV.

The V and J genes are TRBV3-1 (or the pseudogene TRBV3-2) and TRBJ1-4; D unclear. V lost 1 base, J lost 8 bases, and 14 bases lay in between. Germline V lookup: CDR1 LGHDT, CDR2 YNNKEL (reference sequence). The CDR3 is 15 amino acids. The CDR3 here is CASSQGIRGGEKLFF. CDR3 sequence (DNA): TGTGCCAGCAGCCAAGGTATCCGGGGTGGGGAAAAACTGTTTTTT.

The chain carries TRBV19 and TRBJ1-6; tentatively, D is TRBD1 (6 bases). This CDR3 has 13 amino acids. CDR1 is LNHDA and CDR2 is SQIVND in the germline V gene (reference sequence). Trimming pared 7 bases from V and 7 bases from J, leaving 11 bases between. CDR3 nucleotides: TGTGCCAGTACGAACAGGGTGAATTCACCCCTCCACTTT. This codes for CASTNRVNSPLHF. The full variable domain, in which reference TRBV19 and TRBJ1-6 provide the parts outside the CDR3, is DGGITQSPKYLFRKEGQNVTLSCEQNLNHDAMYWYRQDPGQGLRLIYYSQIVNDFQKGDIAEGYSVSREKKESFPLTVTSAQKNPTAFYLCASTNRVNSPLHFGNGTRLTVT.

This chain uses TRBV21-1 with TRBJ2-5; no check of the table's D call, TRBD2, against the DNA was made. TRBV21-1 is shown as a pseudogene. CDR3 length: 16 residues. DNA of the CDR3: TGTGCCAGCAGCCCACAGGAGGGCGGGTACCAAGAGACCCAGTACTTC. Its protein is CASSPQEGGYQETQYF.

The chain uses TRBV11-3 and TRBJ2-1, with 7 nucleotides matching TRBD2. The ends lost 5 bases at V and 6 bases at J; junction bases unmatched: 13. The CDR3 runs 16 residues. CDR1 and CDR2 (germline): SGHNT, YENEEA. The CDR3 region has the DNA TGTGCCAGCAGCCACCTTGGGGGGACTACAGGCAATGAGCAGTTCTTC. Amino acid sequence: CASSHLGGTTGNEQFF. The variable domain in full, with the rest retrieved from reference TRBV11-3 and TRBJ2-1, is EAGVVQSPRYKIIEKKQPVAFWCNPISGHNTLYWYLQNLGQGPELLIRYENEEAVDDSQLPKDRFSAERLKGVDSTLKIQPAELGDSAVYLCASSHLGGTTGNEQFFGPGTRLTVL.

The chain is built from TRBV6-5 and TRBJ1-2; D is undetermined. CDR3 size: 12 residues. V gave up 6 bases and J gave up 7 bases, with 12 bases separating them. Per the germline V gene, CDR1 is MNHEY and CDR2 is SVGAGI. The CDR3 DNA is TGTGCCAGCAGACCCGGAAGGGCTGGCTACACCTTC. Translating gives CASRPGRAGYTF.

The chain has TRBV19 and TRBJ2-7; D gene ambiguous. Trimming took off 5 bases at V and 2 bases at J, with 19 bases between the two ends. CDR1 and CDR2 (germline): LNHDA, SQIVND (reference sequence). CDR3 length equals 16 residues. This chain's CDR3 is CASSAARAILPYEQYF. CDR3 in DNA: TGTGCCAGTAGTGCCGCCCGGGCCATACTACCCTACGAGCAGTACTTC.

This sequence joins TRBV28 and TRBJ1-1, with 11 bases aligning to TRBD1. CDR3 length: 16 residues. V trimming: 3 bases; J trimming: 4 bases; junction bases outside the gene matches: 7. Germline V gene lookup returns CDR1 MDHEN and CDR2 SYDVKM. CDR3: CASSFGQGAPGTEAFF. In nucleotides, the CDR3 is TGTGCCAGCAGTTTCGGACAGGGGGCGCCGGGCACTGAAGCTTTCTTT. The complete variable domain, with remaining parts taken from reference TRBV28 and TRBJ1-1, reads DVKVTQSSRYLVKRTGEKVFLECVQDMDHENMFWYRQDPGLGLRLIYFSYDVKMKEKGDIPEGYSVSREKKERFSLILESASTNQTSMYLCASSFGQGAPGTEAFFGQGTRLTVV.

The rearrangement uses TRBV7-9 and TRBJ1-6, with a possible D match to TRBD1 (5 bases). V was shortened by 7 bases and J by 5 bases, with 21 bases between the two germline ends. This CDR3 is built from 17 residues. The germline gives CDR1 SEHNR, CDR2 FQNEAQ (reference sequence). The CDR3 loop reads CASTLGQGRIHNSPLHF. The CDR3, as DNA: TGTGCCAGCACCCTGGGGCAAGGACGGATCCATAATTCACCCCTCCACTTT.

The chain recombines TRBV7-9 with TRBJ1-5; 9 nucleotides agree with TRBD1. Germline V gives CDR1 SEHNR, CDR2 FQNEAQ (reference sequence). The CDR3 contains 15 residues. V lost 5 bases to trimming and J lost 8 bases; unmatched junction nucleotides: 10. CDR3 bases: TGTGCCAGCAGCCCGATGAGTGGGACAGGGAAGCCCCAGCATTTT. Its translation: CASSPMSGTGKPQHF.

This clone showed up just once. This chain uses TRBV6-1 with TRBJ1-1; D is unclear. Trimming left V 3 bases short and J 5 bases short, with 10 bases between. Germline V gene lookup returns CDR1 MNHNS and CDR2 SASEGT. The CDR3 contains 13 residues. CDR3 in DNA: TGTGCCAGCAGTGATAGCGCGGGGACTGAAGCTTTCTTT. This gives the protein CASSDSAGTEAFF.

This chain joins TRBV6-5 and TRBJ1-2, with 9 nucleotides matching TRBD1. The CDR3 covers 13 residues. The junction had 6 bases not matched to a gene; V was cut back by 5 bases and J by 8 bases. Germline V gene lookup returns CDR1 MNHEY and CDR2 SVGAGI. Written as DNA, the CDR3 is TGTGCCAGCAGTCCGCCGGGACAGGGAGGCTACACCTTC. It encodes CASSPPGQGGYTF.